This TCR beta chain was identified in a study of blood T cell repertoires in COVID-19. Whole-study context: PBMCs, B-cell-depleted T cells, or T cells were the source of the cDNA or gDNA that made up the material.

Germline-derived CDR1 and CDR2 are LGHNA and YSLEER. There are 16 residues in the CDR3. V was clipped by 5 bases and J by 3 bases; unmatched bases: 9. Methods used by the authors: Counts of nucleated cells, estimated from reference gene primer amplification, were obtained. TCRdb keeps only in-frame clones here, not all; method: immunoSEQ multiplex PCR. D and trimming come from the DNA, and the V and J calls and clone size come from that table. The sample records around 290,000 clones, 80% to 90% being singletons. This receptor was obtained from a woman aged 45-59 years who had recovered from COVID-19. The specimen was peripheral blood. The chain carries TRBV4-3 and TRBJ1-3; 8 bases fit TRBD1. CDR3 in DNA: TGCGCCAGCAGCTCCGGGACAGGTGCTGGTGGAAACACCATATATTTT. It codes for CASSSGTGAGGNTIYF.